What follows are 3 T cell receptor beta chains derived from one specimen sequenced in a study of blood T cell repertoires in COVID-19. Assay used: immunoSEQ multiplex PCR; TCRdb lists only in-frame clones, some missing. The data contain fewer than 75,000 clones, approximately 79% of them seen just once; the ten biggest clones take up approximately 6.8%. The sample consisted of peripheral blood. The origin of the receptors is a woman aged 55-69 years with acute or convalescent COVID-19.

CDR3 residues: CASSPGVEQSYGYTF. The CDR3 nucleotides are TGTGCCAGCTCACCGGGAGTAGAACAGAGTTATGGCTACACCTTC. V gene TRBV18 combines with J gene TRBJ1-2; D gene unclear. Trimming took off 3 bases at V and 5 bases at J, with 16 bases between the two ends. Germline-derived CDR1 and CDR2 are KGHSH and LQKENI. CDR3 length: 15 amino acids.

The chain uses TRBV19 and TRBJ2-7; TRBD1 is a possible D gene (7 bases). Per the germline V gene, CDR1 is LNHDA and CDR2 is SQIVND (reference sequence). With 6 bases removed from V and 4 bases from J, the gap between germline ends came to 16 bases. The CDR3 length is 14 residues. CDR3 nucleotides: TGTGCCAGTAGCGCCGCCAGGGGGGCGTACGAGCAGTACTTC. Translation gives CASSAARGAYEQYF.

CDR3 amino acids: CASSIRTANTEAFF. CDR3 in DNA: TGTGCCAGCAGTATACGGACAGCGAACACTGAAGCTTTCTTT. V is TRBV27 and J is TRBJ1-1; maybe TRBD1 (6 bases). This CDR3 region has 14 residues. The V gene lost 5 bases and the J gene lost 1 base, with 11 bases spanning the gap. The germline V gene has CDR1 MNHEY and CDR2 SMNVEV (reference sequence).